Sequencing of this T cell receptor beta chain was carried out in a study of esophageal squamous cell carcinoma under preoperative chemotherapy. In TCRdb, the PCR reads were re-called with MiXCR into one record per CDR3 protein. The sample has about 30,000 distinct CDR3 sequences; around 50% are singletons. V lost 5 bases and J 3 bases, leaving 8 bases between the germline ends. The germline gives CDR1 SGHNT, CDR2 YYREEE (reference sequence). This CDR3 has 13 residues. The time point is: before preoperative PTX-NDP chemotherapy. This clonotype occurred a few times. This clonotype was obtained from a human donor with esophageal squamous cell carcinoma. The donor label of this sample is uncertain. The V and J genes are TRBV5-4 and TRBJ2-2; D is unclear. The sample was taken from a patient given preoperative chemotherapy. CDR3: CASRYGDTGELFF. DNA for the CDR3: TGTGCCAGCAGGTATGGAGACACCGGGGAGCTGTTTTTT.